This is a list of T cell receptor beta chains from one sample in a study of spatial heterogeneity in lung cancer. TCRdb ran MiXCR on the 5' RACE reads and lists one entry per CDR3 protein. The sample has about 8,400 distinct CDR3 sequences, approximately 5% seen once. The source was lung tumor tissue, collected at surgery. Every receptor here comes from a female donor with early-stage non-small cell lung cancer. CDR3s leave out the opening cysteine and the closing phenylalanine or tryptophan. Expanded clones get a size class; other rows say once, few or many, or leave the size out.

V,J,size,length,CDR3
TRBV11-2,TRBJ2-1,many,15,ASSLTGFLSSYNEQF
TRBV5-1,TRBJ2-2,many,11,ASSGPGSGELF
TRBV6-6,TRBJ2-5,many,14,ASSYGNGRGQETQY
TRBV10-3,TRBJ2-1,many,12,AISEVPGGNEQF
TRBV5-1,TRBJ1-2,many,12,ASSLEQGRDGYT
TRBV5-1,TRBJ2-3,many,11,ASSLETTDTQY
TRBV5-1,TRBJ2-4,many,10,ASWDSQNIQY
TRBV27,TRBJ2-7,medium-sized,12,ASSTYPGAYEQY
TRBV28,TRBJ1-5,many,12,ASRLTGSNQPQH
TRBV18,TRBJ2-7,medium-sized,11,ASSPTSTYEQY
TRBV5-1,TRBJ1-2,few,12,ASSLNGGPGGYN
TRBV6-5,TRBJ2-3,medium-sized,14,ASSYRAGGPTDTQY
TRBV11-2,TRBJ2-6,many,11,ASSLPGANVLT
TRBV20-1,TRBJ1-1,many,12,SARAQDWVTEAF
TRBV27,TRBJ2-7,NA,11,ASSLPGSSEQY
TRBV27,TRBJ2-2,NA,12,ASSSGGEIGELF
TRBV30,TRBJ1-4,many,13,AWSLPGSLNEKLF
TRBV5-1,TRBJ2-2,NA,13,ASSSLLTSTGELF
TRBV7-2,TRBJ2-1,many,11,ASSLERGAEQF
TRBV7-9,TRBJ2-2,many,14,ASSRSGIGNTGELF
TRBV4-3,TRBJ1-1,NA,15,ASSQGIPGQMNTEAF
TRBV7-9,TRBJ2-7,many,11,ASSQKHVSEQY